This T cell receptor beta chain emerged from a study of T cell changes during pregnancy in multiple sclerosis. Libraries were prepared by immunoSEQ multiplex PCR; TCRdb keeps only in-frame clonotypes and omits some of them. The repertoire holds almost 20,000 clones, with about 85% as singletons. Germline CDR1 reads LGHNA; CDR2 reads YNFKEQ. The CDR3 loop spans 12 amino acids. Trimming stripped 7 bases from V and 3 bases from J, with 9 bases between. The chain has TRBV4-2 and TRBJ1-2; D not certain. The receptor comes from a female donor in good health, enrolled as a control in a pregnancy study. Source: CD8+ T cells from peripheral blood mononuclear cells, taken after pregnancy. The CDR3 loop reads CASTRGDYGYTF. The CDR3 coding sequence is TGTGCCAGCACCCGGGGAGACTATGGCTACACCTTC.